This TCR beta chain was identified in a study of T-cell reconstitution after alpha-beta-depleted transplantation in children. Germline lookup yields CDR1 KGHDR and CDR2 SFDVKD. J was trimmed by 3 bases and V by 2 bases; bases with no gene match: 3. This CDR3 has 15 residues. General study findings and limits: Several hundred expanded graft clones reportedly gave rise to the alpha-beta T cells present about two months after transplant. Surviving recipient T cells and thymic progenitors underlay high day-60 TCRbeta diversity in some patients.

This clonotype was recorded a few times. Its antigen remains unknown. During its preparation, the TCRbeta library received unique molecular identifiers. Each CDR3 protein is one row after TCRdb ran MiXCR on the PCR reads. The sample shows approximately 980,000 distinct CDR3 sequences, about 29% of them seen only once. V and J are TRBV24-1 and TRBJ2-7; the match to TRBD1 covers 10 bases. Specimen: PBMCs, mostly from graft donor cells, collected 360 days after TCRalphabeta/CD19-depleted stem cell transplant. The receptor was isolated from a boy younger than two who had a stem cell transplant for SCID, so the T cells may come from the graft donor. The CDR3, as DNA: TGTGCCACCAGTGATTCGCGGACAGGGGGCTACGAGCAGTACTTC. Translated: CATSDSRTGGYEQYF.